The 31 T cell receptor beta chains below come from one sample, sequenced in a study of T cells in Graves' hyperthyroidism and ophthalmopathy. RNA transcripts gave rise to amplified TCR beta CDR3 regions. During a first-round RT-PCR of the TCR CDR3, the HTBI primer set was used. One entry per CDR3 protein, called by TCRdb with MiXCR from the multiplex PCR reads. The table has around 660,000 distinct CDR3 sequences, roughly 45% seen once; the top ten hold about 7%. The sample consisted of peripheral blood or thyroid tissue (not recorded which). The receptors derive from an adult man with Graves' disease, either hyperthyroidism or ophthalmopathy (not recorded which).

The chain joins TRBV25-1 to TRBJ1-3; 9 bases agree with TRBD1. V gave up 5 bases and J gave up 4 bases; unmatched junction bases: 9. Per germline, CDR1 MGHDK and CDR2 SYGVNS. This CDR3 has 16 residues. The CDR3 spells CASSTRTGDRGNTIYF. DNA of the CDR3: TGTGCCAGCAGTACACGGACAGGGGACAGGGGAAACACCATATATTTT.

The CDR3 spells CASSARGGQSGEKLFF. The CDR3 bases are TGTGCCAGCAGTGCACGGGGCGGACAATCGGGTGAAAAACTGTTTTTT. The gene calls are TRBV12-3 or TRBV12-4 and TRBJ1-4; possible D gene TRBD1, 5 bases. With 5 bases removed from V and 7 bases from J, the gap between germline ends came to 20 bases. There are 16 residues in the CDR3.

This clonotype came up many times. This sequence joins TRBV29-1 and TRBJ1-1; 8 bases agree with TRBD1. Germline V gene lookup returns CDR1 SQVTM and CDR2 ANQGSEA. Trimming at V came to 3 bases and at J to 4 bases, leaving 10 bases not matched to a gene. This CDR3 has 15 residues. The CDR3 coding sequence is TGCAGCGTTGATCCAGGGGGCAGGGAGGTCACTGAAGCTTTCTTT. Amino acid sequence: CSVDPGGREVTEAFF.

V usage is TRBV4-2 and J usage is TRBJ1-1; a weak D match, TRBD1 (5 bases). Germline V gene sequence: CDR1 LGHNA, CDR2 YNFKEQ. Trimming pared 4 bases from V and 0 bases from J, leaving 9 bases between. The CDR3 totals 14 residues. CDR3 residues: CASSPWGLNTEAFF. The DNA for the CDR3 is TGTGCCAGCAGCCCGTGGGGCTTGAACACTGAAGCTTTCTTT.

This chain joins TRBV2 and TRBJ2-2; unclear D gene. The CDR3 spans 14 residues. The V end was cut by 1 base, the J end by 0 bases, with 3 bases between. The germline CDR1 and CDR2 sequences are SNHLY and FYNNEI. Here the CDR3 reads CASSEVTNTGELFF. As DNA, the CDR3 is TGTGCCAGCAGTGAAGTCACGAACACCGGGGAGCTGTTTTTT. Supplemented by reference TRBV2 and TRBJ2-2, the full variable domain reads EPEVTQTPSHQVTQMGQEVILRCVPISNHLYFYWYRQILGQKVEFLVSFYNNEISEKSEIFDDQFSVERPDGSNFTLKIRSTKLEDSAMYFCASSEVTNTGELFFGEGSRLTVL.

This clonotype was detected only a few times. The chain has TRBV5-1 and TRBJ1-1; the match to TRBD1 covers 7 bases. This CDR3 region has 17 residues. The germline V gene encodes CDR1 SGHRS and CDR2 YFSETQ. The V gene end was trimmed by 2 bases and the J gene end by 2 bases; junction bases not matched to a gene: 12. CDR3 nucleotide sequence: TGCGCCAGCAGCTTACTGTGGGGGACAGAGTTTAACACTGAAGCTTTCTTT. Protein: CASSLLWGTEFNTEAFF.

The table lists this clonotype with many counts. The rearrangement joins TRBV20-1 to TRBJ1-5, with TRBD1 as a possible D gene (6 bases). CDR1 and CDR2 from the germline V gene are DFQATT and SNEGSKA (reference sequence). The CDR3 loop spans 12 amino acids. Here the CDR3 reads CSGGTLNQPQHF. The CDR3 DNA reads TGCAGCGGAGGGACACTGAATCAGCCCCAGCATTTT.

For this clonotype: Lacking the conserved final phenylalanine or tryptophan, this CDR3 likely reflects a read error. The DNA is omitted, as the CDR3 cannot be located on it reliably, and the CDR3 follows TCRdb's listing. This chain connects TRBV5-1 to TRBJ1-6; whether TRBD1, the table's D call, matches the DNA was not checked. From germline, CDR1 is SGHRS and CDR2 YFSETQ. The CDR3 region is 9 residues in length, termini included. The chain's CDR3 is CASSLTRTG.

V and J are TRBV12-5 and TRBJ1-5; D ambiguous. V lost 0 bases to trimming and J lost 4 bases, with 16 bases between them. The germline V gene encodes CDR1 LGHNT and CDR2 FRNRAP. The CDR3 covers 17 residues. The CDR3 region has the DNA TGTGCTAGTGGTTTGGTACATGCTGGGAAGCCTAATCAGCCCCAGCATTTT. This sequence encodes CASGLVHAGKPNQPQHF.

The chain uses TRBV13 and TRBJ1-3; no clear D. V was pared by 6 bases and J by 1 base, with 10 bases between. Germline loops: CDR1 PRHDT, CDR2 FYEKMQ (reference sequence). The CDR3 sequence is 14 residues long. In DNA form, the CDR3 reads TGTGCCAGCAGTGAGGCCAGGTCTGGAAACACCATATATTTT. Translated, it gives CASSEARSGNTIYF.

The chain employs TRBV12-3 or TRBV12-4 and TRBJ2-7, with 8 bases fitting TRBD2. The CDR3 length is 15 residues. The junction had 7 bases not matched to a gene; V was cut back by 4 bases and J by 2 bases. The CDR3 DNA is TGTGCCAGCAGTTCTATAGCGGGGACCGCCTACGAGCAGTACTTC. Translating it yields CASSSIAGTAYEQYF.

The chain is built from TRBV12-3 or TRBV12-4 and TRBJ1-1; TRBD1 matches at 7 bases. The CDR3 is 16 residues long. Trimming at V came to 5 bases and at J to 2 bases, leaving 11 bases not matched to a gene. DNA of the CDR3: TGTGCCAGCAGTCCAGGGACAGCTGGGGGAAACACTGAAGCTTTCTTT. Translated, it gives CASSPGTAGGNTEAFF.

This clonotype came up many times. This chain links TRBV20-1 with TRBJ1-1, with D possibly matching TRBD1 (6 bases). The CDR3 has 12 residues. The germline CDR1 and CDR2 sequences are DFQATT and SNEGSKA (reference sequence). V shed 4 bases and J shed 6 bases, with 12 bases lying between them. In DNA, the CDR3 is TGCAGTGCTACCGGACAGTGGGCTGAAGCTTTCTTT. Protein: CSATGQWAEAFF.

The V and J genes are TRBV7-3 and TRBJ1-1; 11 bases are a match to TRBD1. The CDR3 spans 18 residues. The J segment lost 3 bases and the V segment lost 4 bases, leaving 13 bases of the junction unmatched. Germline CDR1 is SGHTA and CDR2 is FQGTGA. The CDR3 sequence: CASSSSRGRTGGHTEAFF. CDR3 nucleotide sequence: TGTGCCAGCAGCTCATCTCGAGGGCGGACAGGGGGCCACACTGAAGCTTTCTTT.

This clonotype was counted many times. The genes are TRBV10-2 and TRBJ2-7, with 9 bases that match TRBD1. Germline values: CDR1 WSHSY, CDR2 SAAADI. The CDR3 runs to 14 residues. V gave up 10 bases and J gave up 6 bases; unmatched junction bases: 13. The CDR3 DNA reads TGCGCCAATTTCCGGACAGGGGTAAACGGCGAGCAGTACTTC. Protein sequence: CANFRTGVNGEQYF.

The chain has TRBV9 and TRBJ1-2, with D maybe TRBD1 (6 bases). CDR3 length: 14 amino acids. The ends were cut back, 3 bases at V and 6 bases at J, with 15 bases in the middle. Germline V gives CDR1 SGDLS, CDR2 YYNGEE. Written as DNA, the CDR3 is TGTGCCAGCAGCGGTCGGGGGCTAGTTAATGGCTACACCTTC. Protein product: CASSGRGLVNGYTF.

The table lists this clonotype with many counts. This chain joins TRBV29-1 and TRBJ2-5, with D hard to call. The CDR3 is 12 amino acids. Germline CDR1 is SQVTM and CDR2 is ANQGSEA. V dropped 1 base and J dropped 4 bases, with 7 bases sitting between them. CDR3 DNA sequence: TGCAGCGTTGAAGGTCTTGGAGAGACCCAGTACTTC. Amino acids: CSVEGLGETQYF.

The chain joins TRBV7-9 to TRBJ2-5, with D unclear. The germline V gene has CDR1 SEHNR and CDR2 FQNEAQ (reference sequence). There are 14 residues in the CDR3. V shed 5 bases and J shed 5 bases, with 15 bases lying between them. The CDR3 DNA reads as TGTGCCAGCAGCCAACCGGCTAGTACGGAGACCCAGTACTTC. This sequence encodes CASSQPASTETQYF.

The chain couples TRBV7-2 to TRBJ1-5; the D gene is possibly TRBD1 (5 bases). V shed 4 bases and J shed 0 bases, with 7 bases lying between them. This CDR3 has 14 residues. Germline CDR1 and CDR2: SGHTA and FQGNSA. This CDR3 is CASSYGASNQPQHF. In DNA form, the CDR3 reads TGTGCCAGCAGCTACGGGGCTAGCAATCAGCCCCAGCATTTT. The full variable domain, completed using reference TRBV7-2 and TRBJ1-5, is GAGVSQSPSNKVTEKGKDVELRCDPISGHTALYWYRQSLGQGLEFLIYFQGNSAPDKSGLPSDRFSAERTGGSVSTLTIQRTQQEDSAVYLCASSYGASNQPQHFGDGTRLSIL.

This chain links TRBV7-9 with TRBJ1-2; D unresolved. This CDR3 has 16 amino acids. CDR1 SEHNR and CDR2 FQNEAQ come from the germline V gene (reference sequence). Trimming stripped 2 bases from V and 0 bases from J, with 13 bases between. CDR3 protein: CASSLLSGSANYGYTF. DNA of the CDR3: TGTGCCAGCAGCTTACTGTCGGGGAGTGCTAACTATGGCTACACCTTC.

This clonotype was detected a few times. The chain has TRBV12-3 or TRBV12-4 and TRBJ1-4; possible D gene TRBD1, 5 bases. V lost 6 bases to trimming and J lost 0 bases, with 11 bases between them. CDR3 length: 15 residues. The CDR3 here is CASRSRVATNEKLFF. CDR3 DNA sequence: TGTGCCAGCAGATCCAGGGTAGCAACTAATGAAAAACTGTTTTTT.

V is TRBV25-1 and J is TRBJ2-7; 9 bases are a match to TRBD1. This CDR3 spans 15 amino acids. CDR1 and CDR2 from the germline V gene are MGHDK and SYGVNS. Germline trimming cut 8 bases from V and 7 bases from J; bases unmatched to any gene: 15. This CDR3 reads CASQDGTGRVGEQYF. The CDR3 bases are TGTGCCAGCCAAGACGGGACAGGGCGGGTTGGGGAGCAGTACTTC.

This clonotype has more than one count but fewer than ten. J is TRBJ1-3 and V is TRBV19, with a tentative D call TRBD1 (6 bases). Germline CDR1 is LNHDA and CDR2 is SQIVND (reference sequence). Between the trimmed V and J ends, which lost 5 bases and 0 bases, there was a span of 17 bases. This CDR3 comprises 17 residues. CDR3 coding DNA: TGTGCCAGTAGTCCCCGACGGACAGTAGCCTCTGGAAACACCATATATTTT. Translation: CASSPRRTVASGNTIYF. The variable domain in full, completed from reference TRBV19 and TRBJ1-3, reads DGGITQSPKYLFRKEGQNVTLSCEQNLNHDAMYWYRQDPGQGLRLIYYSQIVNDFQKGDIAEGYSVSREKKESFPLTVTSAQKNPTAFYLCASSPRRTVASGNTIYFGEGSWLTVV.

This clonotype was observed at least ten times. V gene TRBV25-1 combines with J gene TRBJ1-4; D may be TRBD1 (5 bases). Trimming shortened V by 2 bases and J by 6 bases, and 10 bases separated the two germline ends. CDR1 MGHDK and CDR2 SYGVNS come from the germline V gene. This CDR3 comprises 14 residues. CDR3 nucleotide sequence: TGTGCCAGCAGTGAACGGGGGGTGGATGAAAAACTGTTTTTT. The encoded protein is CASSERGVDEKLFF. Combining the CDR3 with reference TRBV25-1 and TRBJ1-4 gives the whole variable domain EADIYQTPRYLVIGTGKKITLECSQTMGHDKMYWYQQDPGMELHLIHYSYGVNSTEKGDLSSESTVSRIRTEHFPLTLESARPSHTSQYLCASSERGVDEKLFFGSGTQLSVL.

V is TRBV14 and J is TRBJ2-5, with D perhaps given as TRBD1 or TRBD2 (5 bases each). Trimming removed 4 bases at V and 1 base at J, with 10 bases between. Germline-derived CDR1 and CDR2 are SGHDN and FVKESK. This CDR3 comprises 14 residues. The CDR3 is CASSLTGTQETQYF. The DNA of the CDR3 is TGTGCCAGCAGCCTAACCGGGACCCAAGAGACCCAGTACTTC.

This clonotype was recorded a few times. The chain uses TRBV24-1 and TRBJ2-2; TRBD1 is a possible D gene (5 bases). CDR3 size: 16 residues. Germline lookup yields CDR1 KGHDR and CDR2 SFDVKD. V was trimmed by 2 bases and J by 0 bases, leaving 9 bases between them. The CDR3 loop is CATSDSETANTGELFF. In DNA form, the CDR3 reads TGTGCCACCAGTGATTCCGAGACAGCGAACACCGGGGAGCTGTTTTTT.

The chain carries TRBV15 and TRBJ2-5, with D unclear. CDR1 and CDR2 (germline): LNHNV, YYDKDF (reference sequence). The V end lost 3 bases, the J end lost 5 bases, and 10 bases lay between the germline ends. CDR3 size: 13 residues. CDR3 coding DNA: TGTGCCACCAGCAGGACCCTGGCCGAGACCCAGTACTTC. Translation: CATSRTLAETQYF.

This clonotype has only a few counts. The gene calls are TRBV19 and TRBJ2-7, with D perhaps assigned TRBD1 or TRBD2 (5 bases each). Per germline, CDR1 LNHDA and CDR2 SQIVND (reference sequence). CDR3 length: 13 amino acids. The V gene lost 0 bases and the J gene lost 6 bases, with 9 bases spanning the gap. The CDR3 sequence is CASSIDLGVEQYF. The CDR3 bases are TGTGCCAGTAGTATAGATTTGGGGGTCGAGCAGTACTTC.

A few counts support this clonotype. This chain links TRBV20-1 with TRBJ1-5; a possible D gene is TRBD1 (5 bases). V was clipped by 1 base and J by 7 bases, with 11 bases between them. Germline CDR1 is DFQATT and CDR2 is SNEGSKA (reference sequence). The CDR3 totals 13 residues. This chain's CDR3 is CSARVGLGQPQHF. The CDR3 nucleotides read TGCAGTGCTAGAGTGGGGCTTGGGCAGCCCCAGCATTTT.

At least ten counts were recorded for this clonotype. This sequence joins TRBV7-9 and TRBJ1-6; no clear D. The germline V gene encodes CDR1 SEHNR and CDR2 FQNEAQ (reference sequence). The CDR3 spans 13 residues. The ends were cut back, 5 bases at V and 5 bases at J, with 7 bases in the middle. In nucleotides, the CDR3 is TGTGCCAGCAGCCGGGAGGATAATTCACCCCTCCACTTT. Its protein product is CASSREDNSPLHF.

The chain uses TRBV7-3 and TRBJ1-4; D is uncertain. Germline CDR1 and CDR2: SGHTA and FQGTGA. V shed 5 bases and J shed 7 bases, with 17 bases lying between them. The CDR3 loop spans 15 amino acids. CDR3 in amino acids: CASSQEGPGGEKLFF. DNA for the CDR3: TGTGCCAGCAGCCAAGAGGGTCCAGGTGGTGAAAAACTGTTTTTT.